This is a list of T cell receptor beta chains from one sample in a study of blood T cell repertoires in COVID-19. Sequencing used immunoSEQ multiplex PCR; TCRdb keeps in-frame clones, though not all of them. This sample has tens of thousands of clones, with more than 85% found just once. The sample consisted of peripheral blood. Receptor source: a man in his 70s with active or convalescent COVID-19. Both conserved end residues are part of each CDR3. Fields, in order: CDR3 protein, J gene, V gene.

CATQGGATNEKLFF TRBJ1-4 TRBV10-3
CASSIQGARGEAFF TRBJ1-1 TRBV5-1
CASSQISGGQGVGYTF TRBJ1-2 TRBV3-1/TRBV3-2
CASTPTRAGELFF TRBJ2-2 TRBV7-9
CAIRGRDTNEAFF TRBJ1-1 TRBV10-3
CAILTSDTDTQYF TRBJ2-3 TRBV10-3
CATSRGPAGGPSDTQYF TRBJ2-3 TRBV15
CASSSFRALAGGLYEQYF TRBJ2-7 TRBV7-9
CASSDSGGNSPLHF TRBJ1-6 TRBV10-2
CASSYSGTSGQETQYF TRBJ2-5 TRBV6-2/TRBV6-3
CAWSRLVNSPLHF TRBJ1-6 TRBV30
CASSQWRDSRSYNSPLHF TRBJ1-6 TRBV23-1
CASSPRQVAASGANVLTF TRBJ2-6 TRBV18
CASSPRRASVSYNEQFF TRBJ2-1 TRBV3-1/TRBV3-2
CASSGGQVPYEQYF TRBJ2-7 TRBV5-1
CASSPRTGGSSYEQYF TRBJ2-7 TRBV18
CASSEALRGYQPQHF TRBJ1-5 TRBV6-1
CASSGEVFMNTEAFF TRBJ1-1 TRBV2
CASSPSNEKLFF TRBJ1-4 TRBV6-5
CATSDTTSGRYEQYF TRBJ2-7 TRBV24-1
CASSSSGILDTQYF TRBJ2-3 TRBV7-6
CASSYSIQGNSPLHF TRBJ1-6 TRBV6-5
CAWSGQGAKTQYF TRBJ2-5 TRBV30
CASRPTGGSNEKLFF TRBJ1-4 TRBV28
CASSSEGYSNQPQHF TRBJ1-5 TRBV27
CSVLGGTYNEQFF TRBJ2-1 TRBV29-1
CASSQDHGEQYF TRBJ2-7 TRBV4-1
CASSISYNEQFF TRBJ2-1 TRBV6-5
CASTPKTGVQPQHF TRBJ1-5 TRBV28
CASSQDHPRDRGDTEAFF TRBJ1-1 TRBV3-1/TRBV3-2
CASSLGTGYEQFF TRBJ2-1 TRBV7-6
CASSVGLAGGGTQYF TRBJ2-3 TRBV7-9
CASNLGTGNTEAFF TRBJ1-1 TRBV9
CASSQYALRTSGRAGGQFF TRBJ2-1 TRBV3-1/TRBV3-2
CATSGSNNEQFF TRBJ2-1 TRBV6-6
CASSQFVSGGTDTQYF TRBJ2-3 TRBV28
CASSFIRGGSTDTQYF TRBJ2-3 TRBV5-1
CATSRDLGQAYEQYF TRBJ2-7 TRBV15
CASSLAELNTGELFF TRBJ2-2 TRBV11-1
CASREGRFDPLANQPQHF TRBJ1-5 TRBV28
CASRTGGAGEKLFF TRBJ1-4 TRBV6-5
CASSGQANINYGYTF TRBJ1-2 TRBV9
CASSGPGWGGELFF TRBJ2-2 TRBV3-1/TRBV3-2
CASRNSGTPVNEQFF TRBJ2-1 TRBV27
CASSEVGQGGEKLFF TRBJ1-4 TRBV2
CASSKGASKLFF TRBJ1-4 TRBV7-2
CASSGGTGGDYYGYTF TRBJ1-2 TRBV5-6
CASSETTGVYF TRBJ2-7 TRBV6-1
CASTPSGEGADTQYF TRBJ2-3 TRBV19
CASSRDILNTEAFF TRBJ1-1 TRBV19
CASNPGTVNEKLFF TRBJ1-4 TRBV19
CSGGGLYGYTF TRBJ1-2 TRBV29-1
CASTKGMARGLAQPQHF TRBJ1-5 TRBV4-1
CASSITVNTEAFF TRBJ1-1 TRBV28